These 9 T cell receptor beta chains share one sample of origin, sequenced in a study of PD-1 blockade in classical Hodgkin lymphoma. Sequenced by immunoSEQ multiplex PCR; TCRdb stores in-frame clones only, minus some. The repertoire includes about 16,000 clones, 85% of them detected once, and 1% sits in the top ten. Brentuximab vedotin exposure varied, and every patient relapsed after autologous stem cell transplantation. CD4+ T cells were purified from thawed PBMCs by magnetic negative selection. This material consisted of CD4+ T cells from blood, taken at baseline. The receptors were sampled from a human donor with classical Hodgkin lymphoma.

The chain links TRBV6-5 to TRBJ2-7, with D perhaps TRBD2 (6 bases). The CDR3 spans 14 residues. V was trimmed by 6 bases and J by 2 bases, leaving 14 bases between them. From germline, CDR1 is MNHEY and CDR2 SVGAGI. In DNA, the CDR3 is TGTGCCAGCAGCCCCGGGACTCTTCCCTACGAGCAGTACTTC. This sequence encodes CASSPGTLPYEQYF.

The chain links TRBV28 to TRBJ1-5, with 7 bases fitting TRBD1. Trimming removed 6 bases from V and 3 bases from J; junction bases left unmatched: 8. The CDR3 has 15 residues. CDR1 MDHEN and CDR2 SYDVKM come from the germline V gene. CDR3 region: CASRTRTGPNQPQHF. CDR3 bases: TGTGCCAGCAGAACTCGGACAGGCCCCAATCAGCCCCAGCATTTT.

In DNA, the CDR3 is TGTGCCAGCAGCTCCGGATGGAGTTCAGATACGCAGTATTTT. This sequence encodes CASSSGWSSDTQYF. The chain recombines TRBV7-2 with TRBJ2-3; D remains ambiguous. Germline V lookup: CDR1 SGHTA, CDR2 FQGNSA. The CDR3 length is 14 residues. V gave up 4 bases and J gave up 4 bases, with 12 bases separating them.

The rearrangement links TRBV7-2 to TRBJ1-4, with 7 positions matching TRBD1. Trimming cost V 5 bases and J 8 bases; bases outside gene matches: 8. Germline assignment: CDR1 SGHTA and CDR2 FQGNSA. CDR3 length equals 14 residues. The CDR3 DNA reads TGTGCCAGCAGCCCCGGGCAGGGGGGGGAAAAACTGTTTTTT. This encodes CASSPGQGGEKLFF.

This clone appeared a single time. The chain joins TRBV7-6 to TRBJ1-2; D gene ambiguous. Per the germline V gene, CDR1 is SGHVS and CDR2 is FNYEAQ. The V gene lost 2 bases and the J gene lost 7 bases, with 11 bases spanning the gap. There are 13 residues in the CDR3. As DNA, the CDR3 is TGTGCCAGCAGCTTACTACGGGCGGGTGGCTACACCTTC. It specifies CASSLLRAGGYTF.

As for this clone: At one of its ends the junction is not consistent with the germline gene, which may arise from a read error. For the CDR3, the DNA is TGTGCCGGCAGGGGACAGGGGGGTCCCAATGAGCAGTTCTTC. Encoded protein: CAGRGQGGPNEQFF. The chain combines TRBV2 with TRBJ2-1; 11 nucleotides align to TRBD1. This CDR3 comprises 14 residues. The germline V gene encodes CDR1 SNHLY and CDR2 FYNNEI.

The DNA of the CDR3 is TGTGCCAGCAGTTACTCCCCCGTTTACGAGCAGTACTTC. Protein sequence: CASSYSPVYEQYF. V is TRBV6-6 and J is TRBJ2-7, with unresolved D. The CDR3 extends over 13 amino acids. The V end lost 0 bases, the J end lost 4 bases, and 7 bases lay between the germline ends. Germline V gene lookup returns CDR1 MNHNY and CDR2 SVGAGI (reference sequence).

This clone was observed once. The chain recombines TRBV10-3 with TRBJ2-1; 8 bases align to TRBD2. This CDR3 is 18 amino acids long. Looked up from germline, CDR1 is ENHRY and CDR2 is SYGVKD. With V trimmed by 3 bases and J by 8 bases, 18 bases remained unmatched. The CDR3 nucleotides read TGTGCCATCAGTGATCTTCTCCTAAGCGGGAGTGGTATGTATGAGCAGTTCTTC. Translating it yields CAISDLLLSGSGMYEQFF.

The CDR3 reads CASSGFQGSPYGYTF. CDR3 nucleotide sequence: TGTGCCAGCAGTGGTTTCCAGGGCAGCCCCTATGGCTACACCTTC. The genes are TRBV2 and TRBJ1-2; TRBD1 might be the D (5 bases). Germline loops: CDR1 SNHLY, CDR2 FYNNEI. V was trimmed by 4 bases and J by 4 bases, leaving 16 bases between them. The CDR3 has 15 amino acids. The full variable domain, rest sourced from reference TRBV2 and TRBJ1-2, is EPEVTQTPSHQVTQMGQEVILRCVPISNHLYFYWYRQILGQKVEFLVSFYNNEISEKSEIFDDQFSVERPDGSNFTLKIRSTKLEDSAMYFCASSGFQGSPYGYTFGSGTRLTVV.